This T cell receptor beta chain was observed in a study of human T cells and chemical hapten exposure. Whole-study findings and limits: Compared to controls, expanded TCRs made significantly more large clusters of similar CDR3s. The donors suffered from alopecia, so their immune response may not match that of healthy people. The number of TCRs above 1 in 1000 frequency did not change after DPC sensitization.

The CDR3 has 12 residues. V lost 5 bases and J lost 5, with 12 bases in between. CDR1 is DFQATT, CDR2 SNEGSKA, per germline (reference sequence). Time point in this sample: patch test 2, 6 weeks after DPC sensitization. Treatment described: therapeutic diphenylcyclopropenone sensitization with weekly scalp DPC. Unique molecular identifiers were linked by the library to individual cDNA molecules. TCRdb reanalysed the RACE reads using MiXCR and keeps one entry per CDR3 protein. The table records about 69,000 distinct CDR3 sequences, approximately 10% of them present only once. This clonotype was picked up many times. What it binds is not known.

The V and J genes are TRBV20-1 and TRBJ2-5, with D possibly matching TRBD2 (5 bases). This TCR derives from a woman in her 50s with alopecia areata. Some clones in this sample may be carry-over from other donors' samples. The sample consisted of whole blood, taken in connection with sensitization to the hapten diphenylcyclopropenone (DPC). The CDR3 loop is CSAFSDVETQYF. The DNA of the CDR3 is TGCAGTGCTTTTAGCGATGTGGAGACCCAGTACTTC.